This TCR beta chain was identified in a study of cytomegalovirus exposure and HLA in healthy donors. Study-level findings and limits: Later, an analysis found that common viral pathogens appeared to be linked with several of the most significant clusters.

Primers for the PCR totalled 60 Vbeta and 13 Jbeta. The protocol was immunoSEQ multiplex PCR, while the TCRdb copy is restricted to in-frame clones and leaves out a portion. The sample lists over 150,000 clones, about four fifths seen once, with roughly 4.4% in the top ten. Trimming cost V 2 bases and J 8 bases, with 9 bases left between them. Germline assignment: CDR1 SGHAT and CDR2 FQDESV (reference sequence). This CDR3 comprises 12 residues. As for this clone: Its antigen is undetermined.

The sequence came from a man aged 30 to 39 in good health and CMV-seronegative. The specimen sequenced was PBMCs. The V and J genes are TRBV11-1 and TRBJ1-2; the D is unclear. The CDR3 DNA follows: TGTGCCAGCAGCTTAAAGATGGGCGGCTACACCTTC. It yields the protein CASSLKMGGYTF. The variable domain in full, completed from reference TRBV11-1 and TRBJ1-2, reads EAEVAQSPRYKITEKSQAVAFWCDPISGHATLYWYRQILGQGPELLVQFQDESVVDDSQLPKDRFSAERLKGVDSTLKIQPAELGDSAMYLCASSLKMGGYTFGSGTRLTVV.